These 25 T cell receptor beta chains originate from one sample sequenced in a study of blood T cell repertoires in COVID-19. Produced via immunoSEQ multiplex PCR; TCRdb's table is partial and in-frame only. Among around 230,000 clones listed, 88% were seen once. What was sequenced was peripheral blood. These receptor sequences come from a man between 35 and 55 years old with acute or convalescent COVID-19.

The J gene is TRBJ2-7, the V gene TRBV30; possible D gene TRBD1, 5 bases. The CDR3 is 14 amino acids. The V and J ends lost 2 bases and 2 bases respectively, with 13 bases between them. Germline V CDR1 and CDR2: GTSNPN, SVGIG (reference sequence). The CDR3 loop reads CAWSPLAGTYEQYF. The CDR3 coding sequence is TGTGCCTGGAGTCCCCTGGCAGGGACCTACGAGCAGTACTTC.

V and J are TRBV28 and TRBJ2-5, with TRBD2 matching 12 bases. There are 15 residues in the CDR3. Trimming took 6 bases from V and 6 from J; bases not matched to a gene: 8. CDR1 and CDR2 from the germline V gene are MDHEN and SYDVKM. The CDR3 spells CASRERTSGEKTQYF. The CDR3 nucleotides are TGTGCCAGCAGAGAAAGGACTAGCGGGGAAAAGACCCAGTACTTC.

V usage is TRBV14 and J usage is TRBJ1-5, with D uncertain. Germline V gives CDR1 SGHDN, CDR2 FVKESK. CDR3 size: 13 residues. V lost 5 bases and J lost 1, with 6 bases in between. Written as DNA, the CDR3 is TGTGCCAGCAGCGAGGGAAGCAATCAGCCCCAGCATTTT. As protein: CASSEGSNQPQHF. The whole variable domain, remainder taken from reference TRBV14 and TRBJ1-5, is EAGVTQFPSHSVIEKGQTVTLRCDPISGHDNLYWYRRVMGKEIKFLLHFVKESKQDESGMPNNRFLAERTGGTYSTLKVQPAELEDSGVYFCASSEGSNQPQHFGDGTRLSIL.

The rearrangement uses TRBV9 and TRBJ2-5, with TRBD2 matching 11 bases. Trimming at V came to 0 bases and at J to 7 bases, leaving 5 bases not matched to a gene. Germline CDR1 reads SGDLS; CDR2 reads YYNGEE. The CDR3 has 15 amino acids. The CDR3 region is CASSVDLAGGGTQYF. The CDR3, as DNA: TGTGCCAGCAGCGTAGATCTAGCGGGAGGAGGGACCCAGTACTTC.

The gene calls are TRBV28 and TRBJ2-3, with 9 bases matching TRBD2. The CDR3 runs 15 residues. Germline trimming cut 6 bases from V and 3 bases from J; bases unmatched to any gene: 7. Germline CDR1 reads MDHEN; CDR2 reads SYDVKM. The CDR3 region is CASSPSGILTDTQYF. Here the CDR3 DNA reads TGTGCCAGCAGCCCTAGCGGGATATTAACAGATACGCAGTATTTT.

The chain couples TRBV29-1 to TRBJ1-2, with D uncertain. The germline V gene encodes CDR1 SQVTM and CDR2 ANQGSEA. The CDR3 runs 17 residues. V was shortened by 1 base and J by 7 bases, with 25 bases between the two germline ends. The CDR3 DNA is TGCAGCGTTGAAGGGTCTCGTCTGTTTGGCCATCGTACTGGCTACACCTTC. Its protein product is CSVEGSRLFGHRTGYTF.

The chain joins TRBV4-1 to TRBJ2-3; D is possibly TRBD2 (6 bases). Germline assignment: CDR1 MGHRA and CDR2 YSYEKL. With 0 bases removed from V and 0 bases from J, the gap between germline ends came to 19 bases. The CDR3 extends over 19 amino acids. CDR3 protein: CASSQEYAGSGYSTDTQYF. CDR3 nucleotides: TGCGCCAGCAGCCAAGAATATGCGGGGAGCGGCTATAGCACAGATACGCAGTATTTT.

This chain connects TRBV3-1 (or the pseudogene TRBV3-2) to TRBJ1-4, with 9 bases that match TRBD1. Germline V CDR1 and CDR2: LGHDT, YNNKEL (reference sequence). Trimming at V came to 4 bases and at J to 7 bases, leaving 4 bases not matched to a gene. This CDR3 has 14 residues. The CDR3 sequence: CASSPPGQGEKLFF. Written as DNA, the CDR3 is TGTGCCAGCAGCCCACCGGGACAGGGTGAAAAACTGTTTTTT.

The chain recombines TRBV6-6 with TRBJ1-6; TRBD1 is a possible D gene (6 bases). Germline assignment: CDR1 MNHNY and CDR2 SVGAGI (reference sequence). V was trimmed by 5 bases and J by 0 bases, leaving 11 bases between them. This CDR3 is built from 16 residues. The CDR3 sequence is CASSTTGSSYNSPLHF. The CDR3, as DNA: TGTGCCAGCAGTACTACAGGGAGCTCCTATAATTCACCCCTCCACTTT.

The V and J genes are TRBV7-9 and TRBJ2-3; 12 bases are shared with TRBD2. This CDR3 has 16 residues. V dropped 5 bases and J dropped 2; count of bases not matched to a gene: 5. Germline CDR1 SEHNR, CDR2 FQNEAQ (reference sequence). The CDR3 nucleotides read TGTGCCAGCAGCCCCCGACTAGCGGGGGCCACAGATACGCAGTATTTT. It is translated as CASSPRLAGATDTQYF.

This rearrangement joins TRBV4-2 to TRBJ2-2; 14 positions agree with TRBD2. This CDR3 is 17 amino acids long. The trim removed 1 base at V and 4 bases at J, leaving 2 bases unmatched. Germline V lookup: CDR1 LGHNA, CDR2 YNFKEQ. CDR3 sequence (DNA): TGTGCCAGCAGCCAAGGACTAGCGGGAGGGTCCACCGGGGAGCTGTTTTTT. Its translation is CASSQGLAGGSTGELFF.

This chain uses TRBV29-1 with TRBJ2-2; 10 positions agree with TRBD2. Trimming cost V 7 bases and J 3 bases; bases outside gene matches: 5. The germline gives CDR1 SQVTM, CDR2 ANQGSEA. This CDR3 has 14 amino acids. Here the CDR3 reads CSASGTSDTGELFF. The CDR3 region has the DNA TGCAGCGCCTCCGGGACTAGCGACACCGGGGAGCTGTTTTTT.

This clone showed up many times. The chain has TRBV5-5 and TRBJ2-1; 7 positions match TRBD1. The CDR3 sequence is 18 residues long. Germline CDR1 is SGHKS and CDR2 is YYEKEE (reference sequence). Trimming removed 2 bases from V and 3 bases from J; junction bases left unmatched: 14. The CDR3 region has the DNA TGTGCCAGCAGCTTCTTGCCGGTAGCAGGGGGTGTCTACAATGAGCAGTTCTTC. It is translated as CASSFLPVAGGVYNEQFF.

CDR3: CASSFGWGGSTGELFF. The CDR3 region has the DNA TGTGCCAGCAGTTTCGGGTGGGGGGGCAGCACCGGGGAGCTGTTTTTT. The V gene is TRBV27, the J gene TRBJ2-2; TRBD2 is a possible D gene (7 bases). Trimming pared 3 bases from V and 4 bases from J, leaving 15 bases between. This CDR3 has 16 residues. CDR1 MNHEY and CDR2 SMNVEV come from the germline V gene (reference sequence).

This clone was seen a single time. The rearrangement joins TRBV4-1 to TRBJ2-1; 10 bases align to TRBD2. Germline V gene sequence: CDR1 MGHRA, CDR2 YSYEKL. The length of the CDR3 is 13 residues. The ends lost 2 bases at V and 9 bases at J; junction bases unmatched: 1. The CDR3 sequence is CASSQLAGVEQFF. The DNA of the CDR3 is TGCGCCAGCAGCCAACTAGCGGGAGTTGAGCAGTTCTTC.

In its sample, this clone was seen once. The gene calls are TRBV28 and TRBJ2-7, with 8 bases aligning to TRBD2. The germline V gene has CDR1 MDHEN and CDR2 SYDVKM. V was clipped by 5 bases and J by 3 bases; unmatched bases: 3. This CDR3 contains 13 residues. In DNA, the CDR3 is TGTGCCAGCAGTACAGCGGGGGTCTACGAGCAGTACTTC. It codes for CASSTAGVYEQYF.

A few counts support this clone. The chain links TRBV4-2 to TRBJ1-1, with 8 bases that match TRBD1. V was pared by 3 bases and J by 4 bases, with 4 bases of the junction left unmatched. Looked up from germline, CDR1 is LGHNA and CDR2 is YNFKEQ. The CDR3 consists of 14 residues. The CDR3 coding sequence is TGTGCCAGCAGCCAGCCCGACAGGGGCACTGAAGCTTTCTTT. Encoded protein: CASSQPDRGTEAFF.

In DNA, the CDR3 is TGTGCCAGCAGCCGTGGGACATTGAACACTGAAGCTTTCTTT. As protein: CASSRGTLNTEAFF. The rearrangement links TRBV3-1 (or the pseudogene TRBV3-2) to TRBJ1-1; a possible D gene is TRBD1 (6 bases). The germline V and J ends were trimmed by 4 bases and 0 bases, with 9 bases remaining between them. Germline values: CDR1 LGHDT, CDR2 YNNKEL (reference sequence). This CDR3 comprises 14 residues.

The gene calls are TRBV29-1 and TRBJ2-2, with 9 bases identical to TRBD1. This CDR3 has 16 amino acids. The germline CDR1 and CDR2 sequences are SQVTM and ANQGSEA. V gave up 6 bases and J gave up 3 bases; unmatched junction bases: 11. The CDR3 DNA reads TGCAGCGTGGAGGTTTGGCGGACAGGGGACACCGGGGAGCTGTTTTTT. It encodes CSVEVWRTGDTGELFF.

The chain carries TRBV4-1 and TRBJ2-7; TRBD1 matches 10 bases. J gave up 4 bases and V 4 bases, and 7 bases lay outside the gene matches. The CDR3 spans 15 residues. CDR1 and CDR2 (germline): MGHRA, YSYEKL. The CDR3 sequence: CASSLPGTGEYEQYF. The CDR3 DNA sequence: TGCGCCAGCAGCCTCCCCGGGACAGGGGAGTACGAGCAGTACTTC.

CDR3 sequence reads: CASSIRVGLGNQPQHF. Written as DNA, the CDR3 is TGTGCCAGTAGTATAAGAGTGGGGCTCGGAAATCAGCCCCAGCATTTT. V and J are TRBV19 and TRBJ1-5, with D possibly matching TRBD1 (5 bases). Trimming pared 2 bases from V and 4 bases from J, leaving 15 bases between. The CDR3 covers 16 residues. Germline assignment: CDR1 LNHDA and CDR2 SQIVND (reference sequence).

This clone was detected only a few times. The CDR3 DNA reads as TGTGCCAGCAGCTTAGGAGGACTAGCGATATACTTC. This encodes CASSLGGLAIYF. The gene calls are TRBV7-6 and TRBJ2-4; 9 nucleotides align to TRBD2. With 1 base clipped from V and 16 bases from J, the junction kept 5 bases outside the gene matches. CDR1 is SGHVS and CDR2 is FNYEAQ in the germline V gene. The CDR3 spans 12 residues. The complete variable domain, with remaining parts taken from reference TRBV7-6 and TRBJ2-4, reads GAGVSQSPRYKVTKRGQDVALRCDPISGHVSLYWYRQALGQGPEFLTYFNYEAQQDKSGLPNDRFSAERPEGSISTLTIQRTEQRDSAMYRCASSLGGLAIYFGAGTRLSVL.

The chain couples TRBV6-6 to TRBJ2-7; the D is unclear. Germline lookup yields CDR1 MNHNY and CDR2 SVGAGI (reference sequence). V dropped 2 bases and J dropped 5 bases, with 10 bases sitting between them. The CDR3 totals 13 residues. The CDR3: CASSYGVGNEQYF. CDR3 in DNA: TGTGCCAGCAGTTACGGAGTTGGAAACGAGCAGTACTTC.

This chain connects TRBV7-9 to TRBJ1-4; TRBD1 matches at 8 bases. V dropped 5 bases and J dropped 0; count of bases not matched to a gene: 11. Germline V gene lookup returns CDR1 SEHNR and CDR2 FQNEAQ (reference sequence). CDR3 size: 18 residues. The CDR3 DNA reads TGTGCCAGCAGCCCTACAGGGGGGTACGGAGCAACTAATGAAAAACTGTTTTTT. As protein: CASSPTGGYGATNEKLFF.

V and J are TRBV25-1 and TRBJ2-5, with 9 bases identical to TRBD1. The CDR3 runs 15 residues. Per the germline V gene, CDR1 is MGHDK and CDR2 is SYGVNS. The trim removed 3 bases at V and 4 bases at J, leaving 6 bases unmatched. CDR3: CASSDLQDRGETQYF. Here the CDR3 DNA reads TGTGCCAGCAGTGACCTACAGGACAGGGGAGAGACCCAGTACTTC.